This TCR beta chain originates from a study of blood T cell repertoires in COVID-19. The wider study: Samples taken during acute and convalescent COVID-19 were collected in the United States, Italy and Spain. The cDNA or gDNA used as material had been derived from T cells, B-cell-depleted T cells, or PBMCs.

This clone has a handful of counts. Germline CDR1 MNHNY, CDR2 SVGAGI (reference sequence). The CDR3 consists of 12 residues. V was pared by 7 bases and J by 5 bases, with 3 bases of the junction left unmatched. In the authors' methods: Using reference gene primer amplification, nucleated cell counts were estimated. The table came from immunoSEQ multiplex PCR; TCRdb's copy has only in-frame clones and leaves some out. V, J and clone size are those of that table, while D and trimming were read from the DNA. The sample lists just under 40,000 clones; 75% to 85% were seen once. The sequence was collected from a man between 70 and 80 years old with acute or convalescent COVID-19. J is TRBJ1-1 and V is TRBV6-6; 8 bases are a match to TRBD1. The sequencing sample was made of peripheral blood. The CDR3 nucleotides read TGTGCCAGCAAACAGGGGGTTACTGAAGCTTTCTTT. Translated, it gives CASKQGVTEAFF.